Shown below are 11 T cell receptor beta chains from a single sample sequenced in a study of chemoradiotherapy in HPV16-positive cancers. Assay used: immunoSEQ multiplex PCR; TCRdb lists only in-frame clones, some missing. Here the sample spans about 15,000 clones, about nine tenths being singletons. The sequencing used blood, collected from a patient who underwent chemoradiotherapy. These receptor sequences come from a human donor with HPV-associated anogenital cancer.

The V and J genes are TRBV2 and TRBJ2-1, with D tentatively TRBD1 or TRBD2 (5 bases each). The CDR3 extends over 16 amino acids. Trimming stripped 0 bases from V and 0 bases from J, with 9 bases between. Germline V lookup: CDR1 SNHLY, CDR2 FYNNEI. In DNA, the CDR3 is TGTGCCAGCAGTGAAGCGGCAGGGAGCTCCTACAATGAGCAGTTCTTC. Protein: CASSEAAGSSYNEQFF.

This sequence joins TRBV2 and TRBJ1-5; 10 bases map to TRBD1. Trimming at V came to 5 bases and at J to 7 bases, leaving 17 bases not matched to a gene. This CDR3 region has 18 residues. Per the germline V gene, CDR1 is SNHLY and CDR2 is FYNNEI. The CDR3 DNA reads as TGTGCCAGCAGTACCCCGGGACAGGGGTCCCCATTCGCGCAGCCCCAGCATTTT. It yields the protein CASSTPGQGSPFAQPQHF. The full variable domain, rest sourced from reference TRBV2 and TRBJ1-5, is EPEVTQTPSHQVTQMGQEVILRCVPISNHLYFYWYRQILGQKVEFLVSFYNNEISEKSEIFDDQFSVERPDGSNFTLKIRSTKLEDSAMYFCASSTPGQGSPFAQPQHFGDGTRLSIL.

A single count supports this clone. The chain recombines TRBV30 with TRBJ1-4; possibly TRBD1 for D (5 bases). CDR1 GTSNPN and CDR2 SVGIG come from the germline V gene (reference sequence). The CDR3 length is 15 residues. Trimming pared 2 bases from V and 10 bases from J, leaving 20 bases between. CDR3 protein: CAWSSRVFQGAKLFF. DNA of the CDR3: TGTGCCTGGAGTTCCCGGGTGTTTCAGGGCGCAAAACTGTTTTTT.

The chain combines TRBV11-2 with TRBJ2-7, with TRBD2 matching over 16 bases. CDR1 is SGHAT and CDR2 is FQNNGV in the germline V gene. CDR3 length: 17 amino acids. The ends lost 5 bases at V and 1 base at J; junction bases unmatched: 5. The CDR3 DNA follows: TGTGCCAGCAGCCCCAGGGGACTAGCGGGGGGGTCCTACGAGCAGTACTTC. Its translation is CASSPRGLAGGSYEQYF.

The chain carries TRBV2 and TRBJ1-6; 9 nucleotides align to TRBD1. Looked up from germline, CDR1 is SNHLY and CDR2 is FYNNEI. The V and J ends lost 8 bases and 10 bases, in that order; junction bases with no gene match: 15. The CDR3 has 16 amino acids. CDR3 residues: CASRNGGQGLLSPLHF. The DNA for the CDR3 is TGTGCCAGCCGTAACGGGGGACAGGGATTATTATCACCCCTCCACTTT.

The J gene is TRBJ2-1, the V gene TRBV7-9, with a possible D match to TRBD2 (6 bases). CDR1 is SEHNR and CDR2 is FQNEAQ in the germline V gene (reference sequence). Trimming shortened V by 7 bases and J by 3 bases, and 13 bases separated the two germline ends. The CDR3 runs 14 residues. The CDR3 DNA follows: TGTGCCAGCATTGGTAGCGGACACTACAATGAGCAGTTCTTC. Protein product: CASIGSGHYNEQFF.

This clone was counted a few times. This rearrangement joins TRBV4-1 to TRBJ1-5; unclear D gene. This CDR3 spans 16 amino acids. Germline V gives CDR1 MGHRA, CDR2 YSYEKL. The germline V and J ends were trimmed by 0 bases and 0 bases, with 9 bases remaining between them. The CDR3 loop reads CASSQDSWDSNQPQHF. The CDR3 DNA follows: TGCGCCAGCAGCCAAGATTCATGGGATAGCAATCAGCCCCAGCATTTT.

The rearrangement joins TRBV19 to TRBJ1-2; TRBD1 might be the D (5 bases). This CDR3 comprises 14 residues. In germline, CDR1 is LNHDA, CDR2 SQIVND (reference sequence). Trimming cost V 5 bases and J 10 bases, with 20 bases left between them. The CDR3 DNA reads as TGTGCCAGTAGTTATGAGGGGCTATCTAGAGTCTACACCTTC. Amino acids: CASSYEGLSRVYTF.

The gene calls are TRBV18 and TRBJ2-2, with 7 positions matching TRBD2. Trimming cost V 8 bases and J 6 bases; bases outside gene matches: 9. Germline-derived CDR1 and CDR2 are KGHSH and LQKENI. CDR3 length: 14 amino acids. The CDR3 DNA reads as TGTGCCAGCCTCAGCGGGGCTAGCCCCGGGGAGCTGTTTTTT. Residues: CASLSGASPGELFF.

The chain carries TRBV5-1 and TRBJ2-1; 8 bases fit TRBD2. This CDR3 comprises 13 residues. The germline CDR1 and CDR2 sequences are SGHRS and YFSETQ. With V trimmed by 8 bases and J by 6 bases, 7 bases remained unmatched. In DNA form, the CDR3 reads TGCGCCAGTAAACCGGGAGGGGTCAATGAGCAGTTCTTC. Translation: CASKPGGVNEQFF.

The rearrangement joins TRBV5-1 to TRBJ2-4, with unresolved D. CDR1 and CDR2 from the germline V gene are SGHRS and YFSETQ. V was shortened by 0 bases and J by 1 base, with 8 bases between the two germline ends. The CDR3 length is 15 residues. The CDR3 here is CASSLGPQAKNIQYF. For the CDR3, the DNA is TGCGCCAGCAGCTTGGGGCCGCAGGCCAAAAACATTCAGTACTTC.